Below are 25 T cell receptor beta chains sequenced from a single sample in a study of shared clonotypes between healthy human individuals. Sequencing was performed with immunoSEQ multiplex PCR; in TCRdb, only in-frame clones are kept and a portion is missing. The table shows about 110,000 clones, with 68% occurring only once. Sequencing used memory CD8+ T cells sorted from blood. The subset here: CD45RO+ cells pooled with CCR7-negative TemRA cells. All receptors come from a woman aged 30 to 39 in good health.

The CDR3 nucleotides are TGTGCCAGCAGCTCCAGGGGCGGGGGCCAAGGCTACGAGCAGTACTTC. This gives the protein CASSSRGGGQGYEQYF. V and J are TRBV7-8 and TRBJ2-7; D is perhaps TRBD2 (7 bases). In germline, CDR1 is SGHVS, CDR2 FQNEAQ. V was cut by 4 bases and J by 3 bases, with 19 bases left in between. The CDR3 is 16 residues long.

The chain has TRBV6-4 and TRBJ2-7; D might be TRBD2 (5 bases). Trimming left V 5 bases short and J 2 bases short, with 16 bases between. There are 15 residues in the CDR3. CDR1 is MRHNA, CDR2 SNTAGT, per germline. The CDR3 sequence: CASSLSLASTYEQYF. CDR3 DNA sequence: TGTGCCAGCAGTTTATCCCTAGCTAGTACCTACGAGCAGTACTTC.

V usage is TRBV28 and J usage is TRBJ2-5, with 12 nucleotides matching TRBD2. The better agreement between TRBJ2-7 and the DNA end casts doubt on the J call. There are 16 residues in the CDR3. The germline gives CDR1 MDHEN, CDR2 SYDVKM. In nucleotides, the CDR3 is TGTGCCAGCAGCGGAACATCTAGCGGGAGGGCCTACGAGCAGTACTTC. Translating gives CASSGTSSGRAYEQYF.

V is TRBV7-6 and J is TRBJ2-7; TRBD2 is a possible D gene (5 bases). CDR1 and CDR2 (germline): SGHVS, FNYEAQ. This CDR3 comprises 12 residues. With 5 bases removed from V and 5 bases from J, the gap between germline ends came to 10 bases. Here the CDR3 DNA reads TGTGCCAGCAGCCAGATCGGGGACGAGCAGTACTTC. Its protein product is CASSQIGDEQYF.

The chain is built from TRBV29-1 and TRBJ1-2; D is uncertain. The CDR3 covers 10 residues. Germline CDR1 SQVTM, CDR2 ANQGSEA. Trimming took off 3 bases at V and 8 bases at J, with 7 bases between the two ends. In nucleotides, the CDR3 is TGCAGCGTTGACTCGGGAGGCTACACCTTC. It codes for CSVDSGGYTF.

This clone was seen a few times. The chain joins TRBV15 to TRBJ2-6; the D gene is possibly TRBD1 (5 bases). Germline values: CDR1 LNHNV, CDR2 YYDKDF (reference sequence). The CDR3 covers 15 residues. Trimming pared 9 bases from V and 1 base from J, leaving 13 bases between. As DNA, the CDR3 is TGTGCCACAGGCCCGAGACAGTCTGGGGCCAACGTCCTGACTTTC. Protein sequence: CATGPRQSGANVLTF.

By sample share, this clone is medium-sized. The V gene is TRBV7-9, the J gene TRBJ1-5; 7 nucleotides line up with TRBD1. With 5 bases clipped from V and 9 bases from J, the junction kept 10 bases outside the gene matches. This CDR3 is 14 amino acids long. Germline loops: CDR1 SEHNR, CDR2 FQNEAQ (reference sequence). Written as DNA, the CDR3 is TGTGCCAGCAGCCCTGACAGGGAATCGCGGCCCCAGCATTTT. Translation gives CASSPDRESRPQHF.

There are a few counts of this clone. The J gene is TRBJ2-7, the V gene TRBV27, with TRBD1 identical over 8 bases. The junction had 12 bases not matched to a gene; V was cut back by 5 bases and J by 6 bases. Per the germline V gene, CDR1 is MNHEY and CDR2 is SMNVEV (reference sequence). CDR3 length: 15 amino acids. CDR3 loop: CASSPRTGWGPEQYF. DNA of the CDR3: TGTGCCAGCAGTCCCCGGACAGGGTGGGGCCCCGAGCAGTACTTC.

This clone turned up a few times. This chain uses TRBV4-1 with TRBJ2-5; D gene ambiguous. The end of the DNA aligns better with TRBJ2-7, so the J call may be wrong. This CDR3 is built from 14 residues. Germline V CDR1 and CDR2: MGHRA, YSYEKL. CDR3 protein: CASSQDPGSYEQYF. CDR3 DNA: TGCGCCAGCAGCCAAGATCCTGGGTCCTACGAGCAGTACTTC.

This clone came up a few times. V usage is TRBV7-9 and J usage is TRBJ2-7; either TRBD1 or TRBD2 may fit D (5 bases each). Per the germline V gene, CDR1 is SEHNR and CDR2 is FQNEAQ (reference sequence). This CDR3 comprises 14 residues. V was trimmed by 1 base and J by 5 bases, leaving 12 bases between them. This CDR3 reads CASSLVGGVHEQYF. For the CDR3, the DNA is TGTGCCAGCAGCTTAGTTGGGGGTGTCCACGAGCAGTACTTC.

The chain has TRBV4-1 and TRBJ2-1; 9 bases line up with TRBD2. The CDR3 covers 15 residues. Germline trimming cut 8 bases from V and 4 bases from J; bases unmatched to any gene: 9. The germline V gene has CDR1 MGHRA and CDR2 YSYEKL. CDR3 residues: CASGQAGGLYNEQFF. The CDR3 nucleotides are TGCGCCAGCGGGCAAGCGGGAGGTCTTTACAATGAGCAGTTCTTC.

V usage is TRBV4-1 and J usage is TRBJ2-7; D possibly corresponds to TRBD2 (6 bases). The V end lost 2 bases, the J end lost 2 bases, and 13 bases lay between the germline ends. Looked up from germline, CDR1 is MGHRA and CDR2 is YSYEKL. This CDR3 contains 15 residues. The CDR3 DNA follows: TGCGCCAGCAGCCAAAGACTAGAGGCCGCCTACGAGCAGTACTTC. Translated, it gives CASSQRLEAAYEQYF.

The genes are TRBV19 and TRBJ2-2, with TRBD1 as a possible D gene (5 bases). Trimming shortened V by 4 bases and J by 4 bases, and 13 bases separated the two germline ends. Germline V lookup: CDR1 LNHDA, CDR2 SQIVND (reference sequence). The CDR3 is made up of 15 amino acids. The chain's CDR3 is CASSKPQVRTGELFF. CDR3 in DNA: TGTGCCAGTAGTAAACCACAGGTCCGCACCGGGGAGCTGTTTTTT.

This clone was counted ten times or more. V gene TRBV14 combines with J gene TRBJ2-2, with TRBD1 as a possible D gene (5 bases). V was trimmed by 1 base and J by 4 bases, leaving 10 bases between them. The CDR3 runs 15 residues. Germline V gives CDR1 SGHDN, CDR2 FVKESK. CDR3 sequence (DNA): TGTGCCAGCAGCCAAGGTTTGGGGCTCACCGGGGAGCTGTTTTTT. This sequence encodes CASSQGLGLTGELFF.

This clone was seen a single time. This sequence joins TRBV6-4 and TRBJ1-1, with a possible D match to TRBD1 (5 bases). The germline gives CDR1 MRHNA, CDR2 SNTAGT. This CDR3 is 14 amino acids long. Trimming took off 0 bases at V and 5 bases at J, with 10 bases between the two ends. The CDR3 DNA sequence: TGTGCCAGCAGTGACTCGTCCAGGGATACTGAAGCTTTCTTT. Encoded protein: CASSDSSRDTEAFF.

The chain employs TRBV7-8 and TRBJ2-2; 7 bases match TRBD1. The CDR3 is 14 amino acids. Germline V gene lookup returns CDR1 SGHVS and CDR2 FQNEAQ. J gave up 6 bases and V 4 bases, and 5 bases lay outside the gene matches. The CDR3 DNA is TGTGCCAGCAGCTGGCACAGGGGACCCGGGGAGCTGTTTTTT. Its translation is CASSWHRGPGELFF. Looking up the rest from reference TRBV7-8 and TRBJ2-2 gives the full variable domain: GAGVSQSPRYKVAKRGQDVALRCDPISGHVSLFWYQQALGQGPEFLTYFQNEAQLDKSGLPSDRFFAERPEGSVSTLKIQRTQQEDSAVYLCASSWHRGPGELFFGEGSRLTVL.

This clone is medium-sized. The V and J genes are TRBV6-1 and TRBJ1-4; D gene unclear. CDR1 MNHNS and CDR2 SASEGT come from the germline V gene. The CDR3 totals 13 residues. V was trimmed by 2 bases and J by 8 bases, leaving 9 bases between them. DNA of the CDR3: TGTGCCAGCAGTGAACGGGCTGAGGAAAAACTGTTTTTT. Translated, it gives CASSERAEEKLFF.

As regards this clone: The sample holds other DNA sequences that translate to the same CDR3. This chain links TRBV5-1 with TRBJ1-4; 7 positions agree with TRBD1. The CDR3 length is 15 residues. The V and J ends lost 0 bases and 4 bases, in that order; junction bases with no gene match: 3. The germline gives CDR1 SGHRS, CDR2 YFSETQ. CDR3 coding DNA: TGCGCCAGCAGCTTGGGGGACAGAGATAATGAAAAACTGTTTTTT. Its protein is CASSLGDRDNEKLFF.

This clone was seen just once. The chain couples TRBV5-1 to TRBJ2-7; D ambiguous. Trimming pared 1 base from V and 3 bases from J, leaving 8 bases between. The length of the CDR3 is 13 residues. CDR1 and CDR2 from the germline V gene are SGHRS and YFSETQ. CDR3 protein: CASSLIQNYEQYF. The DNA for the CDR3 is TGCGCCAGCAGCTTGATTCAGAACTACGAGCAGTACTTC.

This chain links TRBV29-1 with TRBJ2-5; perhaps TRBD1 as D (5 bases). The CDR3 contains 13 residues. The V end was cut by 3 bases, the J end by 3 bases, with 11 bases between. Germline values: CDR1 SQVTM, CDR2 ANQGSEA. The CDR3 protein is CSVDEDSEETQYF. The CDR3 region has the DNA TGCAGCGTTGACGAAGACAGTGAAGAGACCCAGTACTTC.

The V and J genes are TRBV4-1 and TRBJ1-2; D unclear. V lost 0 bases to trimming and J lost 4 bases, with 12 bases between them. This CDR3 region has 15 residues. CDR1 is MGHRA and CDR2 is YSYEKL in the germline V gene. The CDR3 region has the DNA TGCGCCAGCAGCCAAGATGGAAGGGTGGCCTATGGCTACACCTTC. It is translated as CASSQDGRVAYGYTF.

Remarks on this clone: The sample carries other DNA sequences with the same CDR3. V and J are TRBV7-9 and TRBJ2-1, with D unresolved. The germline V gene has CDR1 SEHNR and CDR2 FQNEAQ (reference sequence). The CDR3 is 12 amino acids. V lost 0 bases to trimming and J lost 7 bases, with 4 bases between them. CDR3 residues: CASSLAVNEQFF. The CDR3 DNA reads as TGTGCCAGCAGCTTAGCAGTAAATGAGCAGTTCTTC.

This clone was seen repeatedly, ten times or more. The chain couples TRBV6-4 to TRBJ2-1, with TRBD2 as a possible D gene (6 bases). Germline V gene sequence: CDR1 MRHNA, CDR2 SNTAGT. Trimming took off 2 bases at V and 5 bases at J, with 10 bases between the two ends. CDR3 length equals 14 residues. DNA of the CDR3: TGTGCCAGCAGTGACGGCGGGGAGAACAATGAGCAGTTCTTC. Its protein product is CASSDGGENNEQFF.

This clone was counted a few times. V and J are TRBV19 and TRBJ1-1; D gene uncertain. The V and J ends lost 0 bases and 2 bases respectively, with 4 bases between them. The CDR3 totals 13 residues. CDR1 and CDR2 from the germline V gene are LNHDA and SQIVND (reference sequence). CDR3 DNA: TGTGCCAGTAGTATAGATGCCAACACTGAAGCTTTCTTT. Residues: CASSIDANTEAFF.

Remarks on this clone: Given a far larger clone just one base away, this is likely a sequencing read error. CDR3 residues: CASSPGSNYEQYF. CDR3 nucleotide sequence: TGTGCCAGCAGCCCCGGGTCCAACTACGAGCAGTACTTC. The V and J genes are TRBV7-6 and TRBJ2-7; the D is unclear. The CDR3 is 13 amino acids. Germline CDR1 is SGHVS and CDR2 is FNYEAQ. Trimming took 5 bases from V and 3 from J, leaving 11 bases between them.